The clone carrying this T cell receptor (beta chain) was detected ten times or more. The data belong to a study of regulatory T cells in long-lasting Graves disease. The CDR3 extends over 16 amino acids. The germline gives CDR1 ENHRY, CDR2 SYGVKD. With 2 bases clipped from V and 6 bases from J, the junction kept 6 bases outside the gene matches. HTBI primers from iRepertoire and Arm-PCR of CDR3 regions yielded the TCR beta libraries. TCRdb re-derived calls from the multiplex PCR reads in MiXCR, one entry per CDR3 protein. The data show more than 450,000 distinct CDR3 sequences, more than 10% seen once. Time point described: newly diagnosed GD, antithyroid drugs for less than 3 months. Scientists built the TCR library using RNA that was extracted from PBMCs. This sample was shared with a second study, whose subject was T cells in Graves' hyperthyroidism and ophthalmopathy. That study reports: The HTBI set primed first-round TCR CDR3 RT-PCR.

The sequencing used peripheral blood mononuclear cells (PBMCs), collected at new diagnosis, from a patient treated with antithyroid drugs. The source is a woman in her thirties with Graves disease. This rearrangement joins TRBV10-3 to TRBJ2-2, with 10 bases lining up with TRBD2. The CDR3 region is CAISEIAGGEAGELFF. DNA of the CDR3: TGTGCCATCAGTGAGATAGCGGGAGGCGAGGCCGGGGAGCTGTTTTTT.